What follows are 12 T cell receptor beta chains derived from one specimen sequenced in a study. Cells sorted as Tregs were CD4+, CD25+ and CD127-/low. TCRdb analysed the 5' RACE reads with MiXCR anew, one entry per CDR3 protein. The top ten hold approximately 2.2% of the sample, which has roughly 60,000 distinct CDR3 sequences, roughly 28% seen once. Sequencing input: tumor-infiltrating Tregs sorted from the breast tumor. These receptors were obtained from a female donor with breast cancer.

The V call is TRBV5-1, the J call TRBJ2-2; the D is unclear. The CDR3 is 14 residues long. CDR1 is SGHRS, CDR2 YFSETQ, per germline. V was clipped by 4 bases and J by 7 bases, with 14 bases between them. CDR3 in amino acids: CASSPSRVGGELFF. DNA for the CDR3: TGCGCCAGCAGCCCCTCCCGGGTCGGCGGGGAGCTGTTTTTT.

Remarks on this clonotype: This may be a read error, as it is one base from a much larger clone. The V call is TRBV12-5, the J call TRBJ2-3, with D maybe TRBD2 (7 bases). The CDR3 has 18 residues. CDR1 and CDR2 (germline): LGHNT, FRNRAP. With 2 bases removed from V and 1 base from J, the gap between germline ends came to 19 bases. The CDR3 region is CASGLIQSRGACTDTQYF. The CDR3 nucleotides are TGTGCTAGTGGTTTGATACAATCTCGGGGGGCCTGCACAGATACGCAGTATTTT.

The chain couples TRBV6-1 to TRBJ2-2; TRBD1 matches 8 bases. Germline CDR1 reads MNHNS; CDR2 reads SASEGT. The CDR3 consists of 15 residues. J gave up 4 bases and V 4 bases, and 5 bases lay outside the gene matches. The CDR3 protein is CASSARTGSTGELFF. The CDR3 nucleotides are TGTGCCAGCAGTGCTCGGACAGGGAGCACCGGGGAGCTGTTTTTT.

The chain combines TRBV5-4 with TRBJ1-1, with D perhaps TRBD1 (5 bases). The CDR3 loop spans 14 amino acids. Germline V gene sequence: CDR1 SGHNT, CDR2 YYREEE (reference sequence). The V end was cut by 4 bases, the J end by 1 base, with 11 bases between. The CDR3 is CASSQFDRNTEAFF. CDR3 nucleotides: TGTGCCAGCAGCCAATTTGACAGGAACACTGAAGCTTTCTTT.

The J gene is TRBJ1-4, the V gene TRBV4-3, with TRBD1 identical over 9 bases. V gave up 4 bases and J gave up 11 bases; unmatched junction bases: 5. CDR3 size: 13 residues. CDR1 is LGHNA, CDR2 YSLEER, per germline. The CDR3 sequence is CASSPRQGEKLFF. In DNA, the CDR3 is TGCGCCAGCAGCCCCAGACAGGGGGAGAAACTGTTTTTT.

This clonotype occurred many times. This chain links TRBV7-2 with TRBJ2-5; 7 bases are a match to TRBD1. Losses at the gene ends were 5 bases for V and 4 bases for J; bases not matched to a gene: 7. This CDR3 contains 14 residues. The germline V gene encodes CDR1 SGHTA and CDR2 FQGNSA. This CDR3 is CASSLGAGGETQYF. The CDR3 DNA reads TGTGCCAGCAGCCTAGGGGCAGGGGGAGAGACCCAGTACTTC.

The chain links TRBV6-5 to TRBJ1-1, with D possibly TRBD1 on 5 matching bases. Deletions cut 5 bases from V and 4 bases from J, with 11 bases between. Looked up from germline, CDR1 is MNHEY and CDR2 is SVGAGI. The CDR3 loop spans 13 amino acids. The CDR3 nucleotides read TGTGCCAGCAGTCCAGGGAGCGGCACTGAAGCTTTCTTT. Its protein product is CASSPGSGTEAFF.

The V gene is TRBV6-1, the J gene TRBJ1-5; D gene uncertain. Trimming took 3 bases from V and 0 from J, leaving 12 bases between them. Per germline, CDR1 MNHNS and CDR2 SASEGT. The CDR3 extends over 16 amino acids. The CDR3 sequence: CASSDVRFYSNQPQHF. The CDR3 DNA reads as TGTGCCAGCAGTGATGTCAGATTTTATAGCAATCAGCCCCAGCATTTT.

This clonotype came up many times. V and J are TRBV20-1 and TRBJ1-5, with D tentatively TRBD1 (6 bases). Between the trimmed V and J ends, which lost 6 bases and 6 bases, there was a span of 15 bases. The CDR3 length is 13 residues. Per germline, CDR1 DFQATT and CDR2 SNEGSKA (reference sequence). This CDR3 reads CSAEGELGQPQHF. The CDR3 region has the DNA TGCAGTGCCGAGGGGGAGTTGGGTCAGCCCCAGCATTTT.

The rearrangement uses TRBV7-2 and TRBJ2-2, with a possible D match to TRBD2 (5 bases). The germline V gene encodes CDR1 SGHTA and CDR2 FQGNSA. Trimming left V 2 bases short and J 1 base short, with 8 bases between. The CDR3 totals 15 residues. CDR3 protein: CASSLQSGNTGELFF. CDR3 nucleotides: TGTGCCAGCAGCTTACAGAGCGGGAACACCGGGGAGCTGTTTTTT.

The gene calls are TRBV7-3 and TRBJ1-2, with 8 bases identical to TRBD1. V trimming: 5 bases; J trimming: 5 bases; junction bases outside the gene matches: 16. The CDR3 extends over 17 amino acids. In germline, CDR1 is SGHTA, CDR2 FQGTGA. The CDR3 bases are TGTGCCAGCAGCGCACGCCAGGGGGCGGGTGTATCATATGGCTACACCTTC. Translation gives CASSARQGAGVSYGYTF.

J is TRBJ2-1 and V is TRBV9; no clear D gene. The CDR3 loop spans 15 amino acids. The ends were cut back, 4 bases at V and 15 bases at J, with 26 bases in the middle. The germline gives CDR1 SGDLS, CDR2 YYNGEE. The CDR3 region is CASSPGPSLAVTGFF. CDR3 in DNA: TGTGCCAGCAGCCCCGGACCTTCCCTGGCGGTAACGGGGTTCTTC.